This T cell receptor (beta chain) was sequenced for a study of T-cell reconstitution after alpha-beta-depleted transplantation in children. Study results and caveats: It was reported that alpha-beta T cells came from several hundred expanded graft clones (about two months after transplant).

As concerns this clonotype: Its antigen is not identified.

The CDR3 has 10 amino acids. Germline loops: CDR1 MDHEN, CDR2 SYDVKM. Unique molecular identifiers were built into the TCRbeta library. Using its own MiXCR run on the PCR reads, TCRdb lists one record per CDR3 protein. The sample lists fewer than 85,000 distinct CDR3 sequences; 12% to 15% were seen once. The sequences come from PBMCs, mostly from graft donor cells, collected 180 days after TCRalphabeta/CD19-depleted stem cell transplant. This chain connects TRBV28 to TRBJ1-5; D unresolved. The sequence derives from a male patient under 10 years old who had a stem cell transplant for acute lymphoblastic leukemia, so the T cells may come from the graft donor. The CDR3, as DNA: TGTGCGACGGATTATCAGCCCCAGCATTTT. Protein product: CATDYQPQHF.